The present entry profiles one T cell receptor (beta chain) with its context. This receptor's antigen is unknown. Per-base quality was not reported, and no clone a single base away is much larger than it. CDR1 SGHVS and CDR2 FQNEAQ were looked up in the germline V gene. V is clipped by 0 bases and J by 1 base, and the sequence between their germline boundaries is 12 bases long. The CDR3 contains 16 residues, cysteine and phenylalanine counted. The sequence is cut down to CDR3 DNA, 48 bases in frame from base 1. The library was obtained by the immunoSEQ multiplex PCR assay. A mixture of 60 forward primers for TCR Vbeta segments and 13 reverse primers for TCR Jbeta segments was used in the multiplex PCR. The CDR3 region of rearranged TCR beta genes was amplified from genomic DNA with a multiplex PCR assay. On the Illumina HiSeq System, the amplified TCR beta libraries were sequenced as 87-base-pair reads. In the authors' own workflow: In a later analysis, about 80 million unique TCR beta chains were counted across the 666 repertoires, and about 10 million of these chains were shared by at least two donors. Raw reads were error-corrected and collapsed into unique sequences by a nearest-neighbor algorithm in which closely related sequences were merged to remove PCR and sequencing errors. To assign V, D and J gene segments, CDR3 sequences were aligned to IMGT reference sequences. For a sequence to be retained, a match of at least six nucleotides was required to both a V gene segment and a J gene segment. Rearrangements were classified as productive when the CDR3 lacked stop codons and remained in frame with V and J, and all other rearrangements were classified as non-productive. CDR3 was defined according to IMGT convention as the region running from the second conserved V-encoded cysteine to the conserved J-encoded phenylalanine. Sequences without an unambiguous match to a single V gene segment were excluded from the earlier analysis of about 600 of the donors. An earlier analysis of approximately 590 of the donors classified V segments as functional when productive rearrangements were above 56.7% and as segregating when the standard deviation between donors was above 5%. To diagnose cytomegalovirus status from the catalog of TCR beta chain sequences, a statistical classification framework was built. In a later analysis, V and J genes were assigned by comparing TCR nucleotide sequences against IMGT/GENE-DB human TR gene sequences. The TCRdist pipeline was used in a later analysis to assign CDR3 sequences and most-parsimonious VDJ recombination scenarios. In a later analysis, every TCR beta chain was defined by the combination of its CDR3 amino acid sequence and its V-gene family, and reads without a unique V-gene family were dropped. As a way to deal with suspected cross-contamination and a sequencing artifact, a later analysis dropped 450 to 700 nucleotide sequences that were highly shared and had low generation probability. For each public chain, a later analysis derived a clonal expansion index from normalized ranks of inferred template counts within each repertoire. Generation probabilities in a later analysis came from a VDJ recombination model fitted to out-of-frame rearrangements, and those results were checked against IGoR. In a later analysis, hypergeometric tests were used to score TCR-TCR, TCR-HLA and TCR-CMV co-occurrence, with a repertoire-size bias correction applied to TCR pairs. In a later analysis, false discovery rates were estimated by permuting HLA or CMV assignments 20 times. In a later analysis, co-occurring TCRs were grouped with DBSCAN, and TCRdist sequence similarity was added when clustering was performed within HLA-allele-positive subsets. Repertoires with fewer than 30,000 or more than 120,000 public chains, plus five repertoires with anomalous nucleotide sharing, were excluded from co-occurrence clustering. TCRdb stores this immuneACCESS table with in-frame sequences only. Part of the clones is absent; in the studies checked, under half of the shortfall reflects unresolved V genes, and no reason is known for the rest. From that table come the V and J calls and clone size; the DNA was used to work out D and trimming. Here the sample has 120,000 or so clones; approximately 80% occur a single time. Jointly, the top ten make up roughly 11% of the sample.

The cohort comprised some 700 healthy bone marrow donors. All cohort members were sampled while nominally healthy, although unrecorded immune exposures were likely present. The donor tested CMV seropositive and was one of the 289 seropositive cohort members. Every donor gave a peripheral blood sample, and the peripheral blood mononuclear cells from that sample were used for TCR beta sequencing. Genomic DNA extraction from the blood cell samples was performed with the Qiagen DNeasy Blood Extraction Kit. This sample is drawn from a study of cytomegalovirus exposure and HLA in healthy donors (dated by TCRdb to 2016 to 2017). For the study in its entirety: In an earlier analysis of fewer than 750 of the donors, 250 to 300 Gb of sequence data and 117 million unique TCR beta sequences from roughly 180 million T cells were reported. In the later analysis, no new phenotypic data were used to find candidate immune exposures; instead, reliance was placed on TCR beta sequences and their occurrence across donors. The study was designed to test whether signatures of past pathogen exposure could be identified by cataloging public T cell receptors. Alongside the repertoire data, information on donor age, sex, ethnicity and CMV serostatus was compiled. In an earlier analysis of a few hundred of the donors, high-throughput TCR beta sequencing was used to judge whether each TCR beta V gene segment behaved as functional or pseudogenic. In addition to the first cohort of several hundred subjects, a separate validation cohort of about 120 different subjects was used. A later genetic analysis took genome-wide SNP genotypes for 398 of the 666 donors and used that subset as a discovery cohort. The number of typed donors differed by locus: 629-630 for A, B, C, DRB1 and DQB1; 500 to 550 for DQA1; some 610 for DPA1; and some 430 for DPB1. Roughly 310 gigabases of sequencing data and tens of millions of unique TCR sequences were included in an early release covering 550 to 650 HLA-typed donors. Because of strong linkage in the cohort, roughly five DR-DQ haplotypes were treated as single units for association and clustering. The study combined high-throughput TCR immunosequencing, statistical association of individual TCRs with disease status, and machine learning to predict cytomegalovirus infection status. On average, 235,054 unique TCR beta nucleotide sequences were sequenced per donor among several hundred genotyped donors of the cohort, with about 19% of those sequences being non-productive. The genetic ancestry cluster associated with self-reported Caucasian donors included roughly 84% of the roughly 400 genotyped donors. Both class I and class II loci were covered by HLA typing, at four-digit resolution. A later analysis re-examined previously published TCR beta repertoires from over 500 donors and added high-resolution HLA genotyping to investigate patterns of TCR occurrence. The study profiled the T cell repertoires of more than 500 subjects by immunosequencing and related them to cytomegalovirus serostatus. Every discovery cohort repertoire had been produced on one sequencing platform. The paper's findings and limits, for the study overall: A group of highly shared sequence variants was considered likely to be a technical artifact of the sequencing pipeline. Roughly uniform sequencing depth across donors was assumed in presence/absence analyses, although this assumption may not hold. At a false discovery rate of 0.05, a later analysis linked some 18,000 TCR beta sequences to specific HLA alleles. In the study, approximately 160 TCR beta chains were listed as associated with cytomegalovirus. While some public TCRs were present in many individuals, most TCR sequences turned up only very rarely across donors. Approximately 18 rarely observed V segments, including chromosome 9 orphons, were excluded from the earlier analysis of a few hundred of the donors because counts were too low. A later analysis found that most CMV-associated TCR beta chains appeared HLA-restricted, with HLA associations seemingly driven largely by CMV exposure. Three of the identified cytomegalovirus-associated TCR beta chains were confirmed in vitro to be specific for cytomegalovirus antigens. In a later genetic analysis, fewer N-insertions in productive TCRs were reported among donors in an Asian-associated ancestry cluster than the roughly 700-donor mean. According to a later analysis, parvovirus B19, influenza, CMV and Epstein-Barr virus appeared linked to several top co-occurrence clusters. V-gene and J-gene trimming of TCR beta chains was associated with a missense DCLRE1C variant in a later genetic analysis, and the association was replicated in an independent cohort. Strong co-occurrence of HLA alleles, especially DR and DQ, made assigning TCR associations to individual alleles difficult. It was suggested by the authors that the approach could potentially be generalized to other disease states and immunological phenotypes. Because the 87-base-pair reads could not distinguish some IMGT-functional V segments, including TRBV6-2 and TRBV6-3, those segments were excluded. The only immune exposure information available for the cohort was CMV serostatus. In an earlier analysis of about 600 of the donors, most TCR beta V segments appeared in productive rearrangements about 90% or about 30% of the time, broadly matching IMGT annotations. A further reported finding was that TCR beta sequences accurately predicted the HLA-A and HLA-B alleles for most subjects in the first cohort. Because HLA typing was missing for some donors at each locus, association tests included only the typed subset. In this cohort, only TCR beta chains were sequenced, and detectable features were limited by the absence of alpha or paired-chain data. The classifier was reported to diagnose cytomegalovirus status with high specificity and sensitivity in both the original cohort and the validation cohort. Correlated functional status among segregating V segments might be attributable to linkage disequilibrium, but an unknown experimental factor could not be ruled out. In a later analysis, the rate of TCR association differed among HLA loci, with DRB1 alleles having the most associated TCRs and HLA-C alleles having the fewest. A later analysis found that HLA-associated TCR beta chains were more clonally expanded and had lower generation probabilities than equally common non-associated chains.

The sample was PBMCs. This receptor was obtained from a man under 40 in good health and CMV-seropositive. This chain joins TRBV7-8 to TRBJ2-5; TRBD2 might be the D gene, on 5 matching bases. The base sequence is TGTGCCAGCAGCTTAGCTGGGAGTCTAGCCCAAGAGACCCAGTACTTC. Translated, it reads CASSLAGSLAQETQYF. Where the CDR3 stops, the reference TRBV7-8 and TRBJ2-5 genes take over; the full variable domain is GAGVSQSPRYKVAKRGQDVALRCDPISGHVSLFWYQQALGQGPEFLTYFQNEAQLDKSGLPSDRFFAERPEGSVSTLKIQRTQQEDSAVYLCASSLAGSLAQETQYFGPGTRLLVL.